This passage covers 24 T cell receptor beta chains from one sample sequenced in a study of cytomegalovirus exposure and HLA in healthy donors. With 60 Vbeta and 13 Jbeta primers, the PCR was carried out. Only in-frame clones appear in the TCRdb table, and some are missing; sequencing was by immunoSEQ multiplex PCR. The sample records about 36,000 clones, almost 70% being singletons. The specimen was PBMCs. The receptors derive from a man younger than 45 in good health and CMV-seronegative.

The chain employs TRBV12-5 and TRBJ1-5; no clear D gene. The germline CDR1 and CDR2 sequences are LGHNT and FRNRAP. V lost 0 bases, J lost 7 bases, and 7 bases lay in between. This CDR3 contains 13 residues. The CDR3 region is CASGLVRGQPQHF. The CDR3 coding sequence is TGTGCTAGTGGTTTGGTACGAGGCCAGCCCCAGCATTTT.

V is TRBV5-4 and J is TRBJ1-1; D is unresolved. V was pared by 4 bases and J by 5 bases, with 18 bases between. CDR1 and CDR2 from the germline V gene are SGHNT and YYREEE (reference sequence). The CDR3 runs 15 residues. This CDR3 reads CASSLGLRPKTEAFF. CDR3 in DNA: TGTGCCAGCAGCCTTGGACTACGACCCAAAACTGAAGCTTTCTTT. The whole variable domain, filled in from reference TRBV5-4 and TRBJ1-1, reads ETGVTQSPTHLIKTRGQQVTLRCSSQSGHNTVSWYQQALGQGPQFIFQYYREEENGRGNFPPRFSGLQFPNYSSELNVNALELDDSALYLCASSLGLRPKTEAFFGQGTRLTVV.

CDR3 coding DNA: TGTGCCAGCAGCCACCCCAACAGGGCAACAGATACGCAGTATTTT. Its translation is CASSHPNRATDTQYF. V and J are TRBV14 and TRBJ2-3, with D tentatively TRBD1 (6 bases). Looked up from germline, CDR1 is SGHDN and CDR2 is FVKESK. The V gene lost 3 bases and the J gene lost 3 bases, with 13 bases spanning the gap. The CDR3 is 15 residues long.

The chain combines TRBV7-9 with TRBJ1-2, with D unclear. The CDR3 runs to 16 residues. CDR1 SEHNR and CDR2 FQNEAQ come from the germline V gene (reference sequence). Trimming took off 5 bases at V and 4 bases at J, with 20 bases between the two ends. The CDR3 sequence is CASSPAVGGSSYGYTF. The DNA of the CDR3 is TGTGCCAGCAGCCCAGCGGTGGGCGGGAGCTCCTATGGCTACACCTTC. The variable domain in full, completed from reference TRBV7-9 and TRBJ1-2, reads DTGVSQNPRHKITKRGQNVTFRCDPISEHNRLYWYRQTLGQGPEFLTYFQNEAQLEKSRLLSDRFSAERPKGSFSTLEIQRTEQGDSAMYLCASSPAVGGSSYGYTFGSGTRLTVV.

The chain has TRBV5-1 and TRBJ2-7; D call uncertain. The CDR3 consists of 12 residues. Germline lookup yields CDR1 SGHRS and CDR2 YFSETQ. Between the trimmed V and J ends, which lost 5 bases and 5 bases, there was a span of 11 bases. CDR3: CASRFDTNEQYF. CDR3 DNA sequence: TGCGCCAGCAGGTTTGACACCAACGAGCAGTACTTC.

The rearrangement joins TRBV25-1 to TRBJ1-2, with a weak D call TRBD1 (6 bases). CDR3 length: 14 residues. Germline CDR1 is MGHDK and CDR2 is SYGVNS. Trimming pared 1 base from V and 4 bases from J, leaving 10 bases between. The CDR3 DNA sequence: TGTGCCAGCAGTGAATCCGGACAGTTCTATGGCTACACCTTC. Translating gives CASSESGQFYGYTF.

The V gene is TRBV29-1, the J gene TRBJ1-1; D is undetermined. Germline values: CDR1 SQVTM, CDR2 ANQGSEA. The CDR3 has 12 residues. The V end lost 7 bases, the J end lost 0 bases, and 9 bases lay between the germline ends. The CDR3 DNA sequence: TGCAGCGGTCGGTTCTTGAACACTGAAGCTTTCTTT. This sequence encodes CSGRFLNTEAFF.

For this clone: The sample carries other DNA sequences with the same CDR3. This sequence joins TRBV6-5 and TRBJ1-2; 10 bases are a match to TRBD1. After removal of 6 bases from V and 1 base from J, the junction contained 2 bases not matched to a gene. Germline V gives CDR1 MNHEY, CDR2 SVGAGI. This CDR3 has 14 amino acids. CDR3 nucleotides: TGTGCCAGCAGCAGGACAGGGGGTAACTATGGCTACACCTTC. The encoded protein is CASSRTGGNYGYTF.

This chain uses TRBV27 with TRBJ1-1, with TRBD1 as a possible D gene (6 bases). This CDR3 has 12 amino acids. Germline loops: CDR1 MNHEY, CDR2 SMNVEV (reference sequence). The germline V and J ends were trimmed by 3 bases and 5 bases, with 7 bases remaining between them. In DNA form, the CDR3 reads TGTGCCAGCAGTTTTAGGGGGACTGAAGCTTTCTTT. Translated: CASSFRGTEAFF.

The CDR3 sequence: CAIREDRGLVDEQFF. The DNA for the CDR3 is TGTGCCATCAGGGAAGACAGGGGGCTTGTCGATGAGCAGTTCTTC. The chain links TRBV10-3 to TRBJ2-1; TRBD1 agrees at 10 bases. V lost 6 bases, J lost 8 bases, and 10 bases stayed unmatched. Germline V gene data show CDR1 as ENHRY and CDR2 as SYGVKD. This CDR3 contains 15 residues.

Written as DNA, the CDR3 is TGCAGCGTTGAAACAGGGGGGGGTCAGCCCCAGCATTTT. It yields the protein CSVETGGGQPQHF. This chain uses TRBV29-1 with TRBJ1-5; 8 positions agree with TRBD1. The CDR3 sequence is 13 residues long. V gave up 2 bases and J gave up 6 bases; unmatched junction bases: 3. Germline lookup yields CDR1 SQVTM and CDR2 ANQGSEA.

This chain links TRBV5-1 with TRBJ2-2, with D possibly TRBD1 on 6 matching bases. Germline lookup yields CDR1 SGHRS and CDR2 YFSETQ. The length of the CDR3 is 15 residues. V was shortened by 2 bases and J by 3 bases, with 11 bases between the two germline ends. This chain's CDR3 is CASSFQGPDTGELFF. For the CDR3, the DNA is TGCGCCAGCAGCTTCCAGGGGCCTGACACCGGGGAGCTGTTTTTT.

In nucleotides, the CDR3 is TGTGCCAGCAGCCCCCAGGGCGGGACTCACTACGAGCAGTACTTC. Translated: CASSPQGGTHYEQYF. The chain employs TRBV6-5 and TRBJ2-7, with D maybe TRBD2 (6 bases). This CDR3 is built from 15 residues. Germline CDR1 MNHEY, CDR2 SVGAGI. V was shortened by 6 bases and J by 3 bases, with 18 bases between the two germline ends.

This chain links TRBV28 with TRBJ1-2, with D possibly TRBD1 on 5 matching bases. The V and J ends lost 6 bases and 4 bases respectively, with 12 bases between them. This CDR3 comprises 13 residues. Germline V lookup: CDR1 MDHEN, CDR2 SYDVKM. The CDR3 loop is CASRVGGAYGYTF. As DNA, the CDR3 is TGTGCCAGCAGAGTGGGCGGGGCCTATGGCTACACCTTC.

The CDR3 DNA reads TGCGCCAGCAGTGAACTAGCGGCGGGGGGTGAGCAGTTCTTC. It specifies CASSELAAGGEQFF. This chain connects TRBV10-2 to TRBJ2-1; 8 bases are a match to TRBD2. Trimming cost V 3 bases and J 9 bases; bases outside gene matches: 7. The germline V gene has CDR1 WSHSY and CDR2 SAAADI. The CDR3 consists of 14 residues.

The rearrangement uses TRBV5-4 and TRBJ2-3; possibly TRBD2 for D (6 bases). CDR3 length equals 14 residues. Looked up from germline, CDR1 is SGHNT and CDR2 is YYREEE (reference sequence). Trimming cost V 3 bases and J 9 bases, with 17 bases left between them. The CDR3 protein is CASSSRGIPGTQYF. DNA for the CDR3: TGTGCCAGCAGCTCCCGGGGGATTCCGGGGACGCAGTATTTT.

J is TRBJ2-1 and V is TRBV5-6; 11 nucleotides agree with TRBD2. This CDR3 comprises 19 residues. The trim removed 0 bases at V and 4 bases at J, leaving 12 bases unmatched. Germline CDR1 and CDR2: SGHDT and YYEEEE. The DNA of the CDR3 is TGTGCCAGCAGCTTGGATCCTAGCGGGGGGCCTATTCAATACAATGAGCAGTTCTTC. This gives the protein CASSLDPSGGPIQYNEQFF. The full variable domain, with the rest looked up from reference TRBV5-6 and TRBJ2-1, is DAGVTQSPTHLIKTRGQQVTLRCSPKSGHDTVSWYQQALGQGPQFIFQYYEEEERQRGNFPDRFSGHQFPNYSSELNVNALLLGDSALYLCASSLDPSGGPIQYNEQFFGPGTRLTVL.

About this clone itself: A read error may account for a junction end that differs from germline. The CDR3 here is CASSNYGQGRNTMYF. CDR3 nucleotides: TGTGCCAGCAGTAACTACGGACAGGGCCGAAACACCATGTATTTT. The J gene is TRBJ1-3, the V gene TRBV7-9; 8 positions agree with TRBD1. The germline gives CDR1 SEHNR, CDR2 FQNEAQ (reference sequence). The CDR3 has 15 amino acids.

In its sample, this clone was seen a few times. The genes are TRBV19 and TRBJ1-4, with 7 bases fitting TRBD1. CDR3 length: 13 residues. Germline lookup yields CDR1 LNHDA and CDR2 SQIVND (reference sequence). The V segment lost 7 bases and the J segment 6 bases; nucleotides outside the gene matches: 5. The CDR3 DNA is TGTGCCAGTAAGAAGGGGGCGGATGAAAAACTGTTTTTT. Amino acids: CASKKGADEKLFF.

V gene TRBV15 combines with J gene TRBJ2-7; 7 bases are shared with TRBD1. The CDR3 runs 15 residues. With 2 bases clipped from V and 4 bases from J, the junction kept 8 bases outside the gene matches. Germline assignment: CDR1 LNHNV and CDR2 YYDKDF (reference sequence). This CDR3 reads CATSRPGTDRYEQYF. As DNA, the CDR3 is TGTGCCACCAGCAGACCCGGGACAGATAGGTACGAGCAGTACTTC.

The genes are TRBV2 and TRBJ2-5, with TRBD2 as a possible D gene (6 bases). The CDR3 consists of 11 residues. Trimming removed 4 bases at V and 14 bases at J, with 14 bases between. From germline, CDR1 is SNHLY and CDR2 FYNNEI. The chain's CDR3 is CASSGLGEDYF. The DNA of the CDR3 is TGTGCCAGCAGTGGGTTGGGGGAGGATTACTTC. Full variable domain (outside the CDR3, taken from reference TRBV2 and TRBJ2-5): EPEVTQTPSHQVTQMGQEVILRCVPISNHLYFYWYRQILGQKVEFLVSFYNNEISEKSEIFDDQFSVERPDGSNFTLKIRSTKLEDSAMYFCASSGLGEDYFGPGTRLLVL.

This chain joins TRBV7-2 and TRBJ1-2; tentative D call: TRBD1 (6 bases). This CDR3 is 16 amino acids long. Germline V gene sequence: CDR1 SGHTA, CDR2 FQGNSA. V dropped 5 bases and J dropped 8 bases, with 24 bases sitting between them. CDR3 amino acids: CASSQEPRTVLKGYTF. Written as DNA, the CDR3 is TGTGCCAGCAGCCAAGAACCCAGGACAGTTTTAAAAGGCTACACCTTC.

CDR3 sequence (DNA): TGTGCCAGCAGTGTCGCCCCCTTTCGGACTGAAGCTTTCTTT. Residues: CASSVAPFRTEAFF. V gene TRBV6-4 combines with J gene TRBJ1-1, with D uncertain. V dropped 4 bases and J dropped 5 bases, with 14 bases sitting between them. This CDR3 has 14 residues. The germline V gene encodes CDR1 MRHNA and CDR2 SNTAGT.

The J gene is TRBJ2-7, the V gene TRBV18; the match to TRBD1 covers 8 bases. Germline CDR1 reads KGHSH; CDR2 reads LQKENI. The ends lost 1 base at V and 5 bases at J; junction bases unmatched: 4. The CDR3 has 14 residues. The CDR3 loop reads CASSPLGQGDEQYF. The CDR3, as DNA: TGTGCCAGCTCACCACTAGGACAGGGAGACGAGCAGTACTTC.